Below are 26 T cell receptor beta chains sequenced from a single sample in a study of blood T cell repertoires in COVID-19. Method: immunoSEQ multiplex PCR; TCRdb's copy keeps in-frame clones and lacks some. The sample lists fewer than 200,000 clones; roughly 80% were seen once. Sequences were obtained from peripheral blood. Receptor source: a woman aged 60-70 years with COVID-19, enrolled during active disease.

The V and J genes are TRBV7-3 and TRBJ2-3; D is perhaps TRBD2 (5 bases). The CDR3 length is 14 residues. CDR1 and CDR2 from the germline V gene are SGHTA and FQGTGA. V lost 5 bases and J lost 6, with 15 bases in between. The CDR3 region is CASSRTFYGDTQYF. In nucleotides, the CDR3 is TGTGCCAGCAGCCGGACTTTTTATGGGGATACGCAGTATTTT.

This chain joins TRBV6-6 and TRBJ1-6, with D possibly TRBD1 on 5 matching bases. The CDR3 is 15 amino acids. Trimming took 5 bases from V and 5 from J, leaving 13 bases between them. Per the germline V gene, CDR1 is MNHNY and CDR2 is SVGAGI (reference sequence). The CDR3 DNA reads as TGTGCCAGCAGTAAGGGGATTTTGGATAATTCACCCCTCCACTTT. Translation gives CASSKGILDNSPLHF.

J is TRBJ2-5 and V is TRBV9, with D tentatively TRBD2 (6 bases). This CDR3 is built from 14 residues. The V end was cut by 4 bases, the J end by 1 base, with 11 bases between. CDR1 and CDR2 (germline): SGDLS, YYNGEE. CDR3 loop: CASSPSTSQETQYF. Written as DNA, the CDR3 is TGTGCCAGCAGCCCCTCGACTAGCCAAGAGACCCAGTACTTC.

This sequence joins TRBV4-3 and TRBJ2-3; 10 bases align to TRBD2. The CDR3 has 15 amino acids. The germline gives CDR1 LGHNA, CDR2 YSLEER. With V trimmed by 4 bases and J by 2 bases, 3 bases remained unmatched. The CDR3 DNA follows: TGCGCCAGCAGCCTCACTAGCGGGGCCACAGATACGCAGTATTTT. This sequence encodes CASSLTSGATDTQYF.

The V and J genes are TRBV10-2 and TRBJ2-7, with D maybe TRBD1 (6 bases). The CDR3 runs to 13 residues. V was trimmed by 6 bases and J by 3 bases, leaving 12 bases between them. Germline V gene lookup returns CDR1 WSHSY and CDR2 SAAADI. This CDR3 is CASRPGQFYEQYV. The CDR3 coding sequence is TGCGCCAGCAGACCAGGACAGTTCTACGAGCAGTACGTC.

This rearrangement joins TRBV4-3 to TRBJ2-1, with 14 nucleotides matching TRBD2. The junction had 8 bases not matched to a gene; V was cut back by 4 bases and J by 15 bases. This CDR3 comprises 14 residues. Germline values: CDR1 LGHNA, CDR2 YSLEER. CDR3 DNA: TGCGCCAGCAGCCCTACGACTAGCGGGAGGGCCTGGTTCTTC. Its protein is CASSPTTSGRAWFF.

This clone has only one observation. The chain combines TRBV29-1 with TRBJ2-1; 10 nucleotides match TRBD2. V lost 7 bases and J lost 5; bases outside the gene matches: 11. Per germline, CDR1 SQVTM and CDR2 ANQGSEA. CDR3 length: 15 amino acids. CDR3 nucleotide sequence: TGCAGCGCAGTAGAGCGGGGGGGTTTTCACAATGAGCAGTTCTTC. Translating gives CSAVERGGFHNEQFF.

V and J are TRBV9 and TRBJ1-2; D is ambiguous. Germline-derived CDR1 and CDR2 are SGDLS and YYNGEE. The V end was cut by 0 bases, the J end by 1 base, with 16 bases between. This CDR3 has 17 residues. The CDR3 reads CASSVASNSRFNYGYTF. As DNA, the CDR3 is TGTGCCAGCAGCGTAGCTTCCAATTCTCGGTTTAACTATGGCTACACCTTC.

This clone was recorded a few times. The V and J genes are TRBV6-4 and TRBJ1-3; D is undetermined. CDR3 size: 18 residues. V was trimmed by 0 bases and J by 0 bases, leaving 15 bases between them. CDR1 is MRHNA, CDR2 SNTAGT, per germline. Written as DNA, the CDR3 is TGTGCCAGCAGTGACTCTTTGGCCCGTTCCCACTCTGGAAACACCATATATTTT. Amino acid sequence: CASSDSLARSHSGNTIYF.

The CDR3 loop is CASRAGPGGELFF. The DNA for the CDR3 is TGTGCCAGCAGAGCAGGGCCCGGCGGGGAGCTGTTTTTT. This chain uses TRBV12-3 or TRBV12-4 with TRBJ2-2; weak D call: TRBD1 (5 bases). This CDR3 is built from 13 residues. Trimming stripped 6 bases from V and 7 bases from J, with 12 bases between.

The chain is built from TRBV10-3 and TRBJ1-2; 8 bases line up with TRBD1. The V gene's germline CDR1 is ENHRY and CDR2 SYGVKD. V was clipped by 4 bases and J by 4 bases; unmatched bases: 2. The CDR3 runs 13 residues. In DNA, the CDR3 is TGTGCCATCAGTGCGGACAGGGCCTATGGCTACACCTTC. Its protein product is CAISADRAYGYTF.

This clone was observed once. The chain carries TRBV19 and TRBJ1-2; D possibly corresponds to TRBD1 (6 bases). The CDR3 is 14 amino acids. Trimming left V 3 bases short and J 3 bases short, with 11 bases between. Per germline, CDR1 LNHDA and CDR2 SQIVND (reference sequence). Here the CDR3 DNA reads TGTGCCAGTAGTATCGGGGGGCTTTACTATGGCTACACCTTC. This sequence encodes CASSIGGLYYGYTF. The full variable domain, in which reference TRBV19 and TRBJ1-2 provide the parts outside the CDR3, is DGGITQSPKYLFRKEGQNVTLSCEQNLNHDAMYWYRQDPGQGLRLIYYSQIVNDFQKGDIAEGYSVSREKKESFPLTVTSAQKNPTAFYLCASSIGGLYYGYTFGSGTRLTVV.

The V call is TRBV20-1, the J call TRBJ2-1, with a tentative D call TRBD2 (5 bases). The germline V gene has CDR1 DFQATT and CDR2 SNEGSKA (reference sequence). With 3 bases removed from V and 3 bases from J, the gap between germline ends came to 18 bases. The length of the CDR3 is 16 residues. The CDR3 nucleotides are TGCAGTGCTAGTTCCCCTAGCTGGGGAGACTACAATGAGCAGTTCTTC. Amino acid sequence: CSASSPSWGDYNEQFF.

This chain joins TRBV5-6 and TRBJ1-2; D is possibly TRBD1 (5 bases). The germline CDR1 and CDR2 sequences are SGHDT and YYEEEE. This CDR3 has 19 residues. Trimming took 1 base from V and 4 from J, leaving 26 bases between them. The CDR3 here is CASSLSYRTFSLTPYGYTF. The DNA of the CDR3 is TGTGCCAGCAGCTTGTCCTACAGGACCTTCAGCTTAACTCCCTATGGCTACACCTTC.

The V call is TRBV2, the J call TRBJ1-2; TRBD1 might be the D (5 bases). V was pared by 6 bases and J by 6 bases, with 14 bases between. Looked up from germline, CDR1 is SNHLY and CDR2 is FYNNEI. CDR3 length equals 13 residues. This chain's CDR3 is CASSIGAGDGYTF. The CDR3, as DNA: TGTGCCAGCAGCATCGGGGCGGGGGATGGCTACACCTTC.

J is TRBJ1-4 and V is TRBV5-1; D possibly corresponds to TRBD1 (6 bases). V dropped 4 bases and J dropped 4 bases, with 11 bases sitting between them. The CDR3 is 14 residues long. CDR1 SGHRS and CDR2 YFSETQ come from the germline V gene. The CDR3 nucleotides are TGCGCCAGCAGCCCGGACAGCCGTAATGAAAAACTGTTTTTT. Protein product: CASSPDSRNEKLFF.

The chain carries TRBV2 and TRBJ2-6; D is uncertain. The CDR3 has 16 residues. The germline gives CDR1 SNHLY, CDR2 FYNNEI. The ends were cut back, 4 bases at V and 0 bases at J, with 10 bases in the middle. CDR3 in amino acids: CASSVAGHSGANVLTF. CDR3 in DNA: TGTGCCAGCAGTGTGGCAGGCCACTCTGGGGCCAACGTCCTGACTTTC.

The V and J genes are TRBV28 and TRBJ2-1; TRBD2 matches 7 bases. The CDR3 has 18 amino acids. CDR1 MDHEN and CDR2 SYDVKM come from the germline V gene. The ends lost 5 bases at V and 1 base at J; junction bases unmatched: 14. Written as DNA, the CDR3 is TGTGCCAGCAGTGGCAATTTGGGGCAGGGAGGGTCCTACAATGAGCAGTTCTTC. Its protein is CASSGNLGQGGSYNEQFF.

This clone was observed a single time. This rearrangement joins TRBV4-2 to TRBJ1-4, with 7 bases matching TRBD1. The germline CDR1 and CDR2 sequences are LGHNA and YNFKEQ. The CDR3 extends over 14 amino acids. The trim removed 7 bases at V and 4 bases at J, leaving 6 bases unmatched. CDR3 DNA sequence: TGTGCCAGCACTATGGGACAGAGTAATGAAAAACTGTTTTTT. Translated, it gives CASTMGQSNEKLFF.

The CDR3 DNA sequence: TGTGCCAGCAGCCAAACGGGGCTAGCGGGACGGAGTAGCACAGATACGCAGTATTTT. Translated: CASSQTGLAGRSSTDTQYF. The V call is TRBV6-4, the J call TRBJ2-3, with TRBD2 matching over 9 bases. Trimming took 6 bases from V and 0 from J; bases not matched to a gene: 16. Looked up from germline, CDR1 is MRHNA and CDR2 is SNTAGT. This CDR3 is 19 amino acids long.

A word on this clone: Other nucleotide sequences in the sample specify the same CDR3. The J gene is TRBJ2-1, the V gene TRBV4-2; no clear D gene. The V end lost 0 bases, the J end lost 7 bases, and 4 bases lay between the germline ends. The CDR3 has 12 amino acids. The germline gives CDR1 LGHNA, CDR2 YNFKEQ. The CDR3, as DNA: TGTGCCAGCAGCCAAGATAGAAATGAGCAGTTCTTC. Protein product: CASSQDRNEQFF.

V usage is TRBV2 and J usage is TRBJ2-5; 9 bases are a match to TRBD2. The CDR3 sequence is 14 residues long. The trim removed 5 bases at V and 4 bases at J, leaving 5 bases unmatched. Germline V gene data show CDR1 as SNHLY and CDR2 as FYNNEI. The CDR3 bases are TGTGCCAGCAGTCCGGGACTAGCCAGAGAGACCCAGTACTTC. It codes for CASSPGLARETQYF. The full variable domain, in which reference TRBV2 and TRBJ2-5 provide the parts outside the CDR3, is EPEVTQTPSHQVTQMGQEVILRCVPISNHLYFYWYRQILGQKVEFLVSFYNNEISEKSEIFDDQFSVERPDGSNFTLKIRSTKLEDSAMYFCASSPGLARETQYFGPGTRLLVL.

This clone was counted only a few times. The chain is built from TRBV30 and TRBJ1-5, with TRBD1 matching over 9 bases. The germline gives CDR1 GTSNPN, CDR2 SVGIG (reference sequence). The CDR3 runs 16 residues. V shed 5 bases and J 0 bases; nucleotides not matched to a gene: 8. CDR3: CAWGPTGGYSNQPQHF. CDR3 sequence (DNA): TGTGCCTGGGGACCGACAGGGGGATATAGCAATCAGCCCCAGCATTTT.

Notes on this clone: An end of the junction differs from the germline gene, which may be a read error. The chain is built from TRBV5-1 and TRBJ2-1, with TRBD2 matching over 15 bases. The CDR3 totals 17 residues. Germline loops: CDR1 SGHRS, CDR2 YFSETQ. CDR3 DNA sequence: TGCGCCAGCAGCTTGGAGGGGGCTGGGACTAGCGGGAGGCCCCCTCTCTTC. As protein: CASSLEGAGTSGRPPLF.

The chain joins TRBV18 to TRBJ2-5, with 7 bases aligning to TRBD1. Germline CDR1 reads KGHSH; CDR2 reads LQKENI. V lost 4 bases to trimming and J lost 5 bases; unmatched junction nucleotides: 4. The CDR3 has 13 amino acids. The CDR3 DNA is TGTGCCAGCTCACTACAGGGGCGGGAGACCCAGTACTTC. It specifies CASSLQGRETQYF.

The chain uses TRBV6-4 and TRBJ1-2, with TRBD1 matching over 8 bases. Germline-derived CDR1 and CDR2 are MRHNA and SNTAGT. The length of the CDR3 is 13 residues. Losses at the gene ends were 4 bases for V and 6 bases for J; bases not matched to a gene: 4. CDR3 bases: TGTGCCAGCAGTGGGACAGGGAGGGATGGCTACACCTTC. This sequence encodes CASSGTGRDGYTF.